Sequencing of this TCR beta chain was carried out in a study of Ad26.COV2.S vaccination and SARS-CoV-2 variants. This clone was observed a single time. Treatment specified: over 15 received Ad26.COV2.S at low or high dose, single or two shots; several received placebo; per-sample allocation not given. Day 63 after the first vaccine or placebo injection was the time point for sampling. Participants' vaccine, an Ad26 vector, delivered Wuhan-strain SARS-CoV-2 spike. TCRdb's copy holds only in-frame clones and misses some; the assay was immunoSEQ multiplex PCR. The data hold 440,000 or so clones, with about 89% observed a single time. The clonotype was recovered from a person aged 18 to 65 who received the Ad26.COV2.S COVID-19 vaccine or a placebo. The specimen was peripheral blood, collected in a trial of Ad26.COV2.S vaccine versus placebo.

CDR3 nucleotide sequence: TGTGCCAGCAGCCAAGTACCCAGCGAGATCTACGAGCAGTACTTC. Its protein is CASSQVPSEIYEQYF. The chain joins TRBV3-1 (or the pseudogene TRBV3-2) to TRBJ2-7; D unclear. CDR1 is LGHDT, CDR2 YNNKEL, per germline (reference sequence). Trimming removed 1 base at V and 3 bases at J, with 13 bases between. The CDR3 length is 15 residues.